This T cell receptor (beta chain) derives from a study of blood T cell repertoires in COVID-19. Some clones are missing from TCRdb's copy, which holds only in-frame ones; the method was immunoSEQ multiplex PCR. The table lists about 210,000 clones, roughly 80% of them singletons, with less than 6% in the top ten. CDR1 SGHRS and CDR2 YFSETQ come from the germline V gene. After removal of 2 bases from V and 5 bases from J, the junction contained 9 bases not matched to a gene. The length of the CDR3 is 16 residues. This chain joins TRBV5-1 and TRBJ2-5; 10 bases agree with TRBD2. The receptor was derived from an older woman with COVID-19, enrolled during active disease. Sequencing used peripheral blood. The CDR3 here is CASSLRPAGGAETQYF. Written as DNA, the CDR3 is TGCGCCAGCAGCTTACGACCAGCGGGAGGGGCGGAGACCCAGTACTTC.